This T cell receptor beta chain was sequenced for a study of metastatic and nonmetastatic thyroid tumors (dated by TCRdb to the early 2020s). General notes on the study: For patients with malignant and with benign thyroid disease, the researchers compared repertoires between peripheral blood samples and tumor or nodule tissue samples.

A word on this clone: Which antigen it targets is not known. No base-level quality is on record; no much larger clone is a single base apart.

Results and caveats for the whole study, not just this receptor: In both blood and tumor samples, malignant tumors were reported to have significantly higher TCR beta diversity than benign nodules.

No treatment had been received by any patient before thyroid surgery. Using T-cell receptor beta sequencing, the study looked back at clinical samples from patients collected from about 2011 to 2019. The germline V gene sets CDR1 to MNHEY and CDR2 to SVGEGT. The V end gives up 0 bases and the J end 0 bases, leaving 1 base in the junction not matched to a gene. The CDR3 covers 17 residues, taking in both the cysteine and the phenylalanine. Of the read, only the CDR3 DNA is kept; its 51 bases are in frame from base 1. The receptor library was made with PCR. The instrument was an Illumina HiSeq 4000. High-throughput sequencing was used to profile the TCR beta-chain CDR3 region of each patient. The original methods were these. The researchers built a classifier to tell apart papillary thyroid cancer patients with distant metastasis, based on CDR3 differences among clinicopathological groups. The Shannon index was used to assess repertoire diversity, and the Morisita-Horn index was used to assess tumor-blood repertoire similarity. TCRdb applied fastp at Q25 and MiXCR to the public reads, then kept only in-frame beta chains. The V and J calls shown here were made by TCRdb, not taken from the authors' results. Within this sample are some 35,000 clones, with approximately 30% of them counted one time only. The ten most abundant clones make up about a tenth of the sample.

The sequencing input was blood. The chain is assembled from TRBV6-2 or TRBV6-3 and TRBJ2-1; TRBD2 matches 11 bases in the middle. The clonotype comes from a male donor with papillary thyroid cancer or a benign thyroid nodule (not recorded which). Some clones in this sample may be carry-over from other donors' samples. The bases read TGTGCCAGCAGTTACTCTGGACTAGCGGGCTCCTACAATGAGCAGTTCTTC. The resulting protein is CASSYSGLAGSYNEQFF.